This T cell receptor beta chain was retrieved from a study of CXCR3-negative and CXCR3-positive naive CD8 T cells. Broader study findings: The TRB CDR3s that CXCR3-positive naive cells carried were more hydrophobic than those of CXCR3-negative naive cells. Upon cryopreservation, CXCR3 expression partially decreased, and most assays used fresh PBMCs.

Remarks on this clonotype: Its target is unknown.

The CDR3 sequence is 13 residues long. Germline CDR1 reads SQVTM; CDR2 reads ANQGSEA. Naive CD8+ T cells showed a CD45RO-CCR7+CD27+CD95- phenotype. The TRB cDNA libraries were prepared by 5' RACE with UMI labels. Each CDR3 protein gets one entry in TCRdb, which reprocessed the 5' RACE reads and gives no DNA. This table lists 130,000 to 150,000 distinct CDR3 sequences. The sequence derives from a human donor in good health. Some clones in this sample may be carry-over from other donors' samples. The chain joins TRBV29-1 to TRBJ2-7; TCRdb gives TRBD1 as the D gene, but with no DNA this cannot be confirmed. Sequenced input: naive CXCR3+ CD8+ T cells from blood. The subset: CD45RO-CCR7+CD27+CD95- naive CD8+ T cells expressing CXCR3 (TNR3+). The CDR3: CSVLPPGTYEQYF.